This is a list of T cell receptor beta chains from one sample in a study of shared clonotypes between healthy human individuals. The assay was immunoSEQ multiplex PCR, and TCRdb's table has in-frame clones only and misses some. The sample lists about 980,000 clones; around 80% were seen once. Material for sequencing was memory CD4+ T cells sorted from blood. The receptors shown here come from a man aged 18 to 29 in good health. Each CDR3 is given with its conserved first and last residue. Each record gives: clone size, J gene, CDR3 length, V gene, D gene, CDR3 DNA, CDR3 protein. The D gene is left open where the match is weak. Only some rows state a clone size, as once, few, many or a class for expanded clones.

size: few
J: TRBJ2-6
length: 12
V: TRBV27
D: -
DNA: TGTGCCAGCAAAACTGGGGCCAACGTCCTGACTTTC
CDR3: CASKTGANVLTF

size: -
J: TRBJ2-5
length: 14
V: TRBV11-2
D: -
DNA: TGTGCCAGCAGCCGGGGGACTCACCAAGAGACCCAGTACTTC
CDR3: CASSRGTHQETQYF

size: -
J: TRBJ1-2
length: 14
V: TRBV5-4
D: -
DNA: TGTGCCAGCAGCTTGAGGGGGGGCGGCTATGGCTACACCTTC
CDR3: CASSLRGGGYGYTF

size: many
J: TRBJ2-7
length: 13
V: TRBV18
D: -
DNA: TGTGCCAGCTCAGAAGGGACGTCCTACGAGCAGTACTTC
CDR3: CASSEGTSYEQYF

size: -
J: TRBJ1-3
length: 14
V: TRBV30
D: -
DNA: TGTGCCTGCCAGGGCGCGGGGGCTGGAAACACCATATATTTT
CDR3: CACQGAGAGNTIYF

size: -
J: TRBJ1-6
length: 13
V: TRBV2
D: -
DNA: TGTGCCAGCAGTAGACAACCGGATTCACCCCTCCACTTT
CDR3: CASSRQPDSPLHF

size: -
J: TRBJ1-5
length: 11
V: TRBV2
D: -
DNA: TGTGCCAGCAGCGCGTCCGGGCCCCAGCATTTT
CDR3: CASSASGPQHF

size: -
J: TRBJ2-5
length: 14
V: TRBV2
D: -
DNA: TGTGCCAGTGGGGCCAGCAGCGTACAAGAGACCCAGTACTTC
CDR3: CASGASSVQETQYF

size: -
J: TRBJ1-3
length: 15
V: TRBV6-5
D: -
DNA: TGTGCCAGCAGTTTGGGGGGCTGGTCTGGAAACACCATATATTTT
CDR3: CASSLGGWSGNTIYF

size: -
J: TRBJ2-3
length: 14
V: TRBV19
D: -
DNA: TGTGCCAGTAGTATAGGACATAGCGGAGATACGCAGTATTTT
CDR3: CASSIGHSGDTQYF

size: -
J: TRBJ2-3
length: 15
V: TRBV30
D: TRBD1
DNA: TGTGCCTGGAGTGTCGGACAGGGGAGCACAGATACGCAGTATTTT
CDR3: CAWSVGQGSTDTQYF

size: -
J: TRBJ1-4
length: 15
V: TRBV4-3
D: -
DNA: TGCGCCAGCAGCCCCTACCGGGACTCCTTTGAAAAACTGTTTTTT
CDR3: CASSPYRDSFEKLFF

size: -
J: TRBJ2-7
length: 14
V: TRBV6-6
D: TRBD2
DNA: TGTGCCAGCAGTGGGACTAGCGGGGTCTACGAGCAGTACTTC
CDR3: CASSGTSGVYEQYF

size: -
J: TRBJ1-1
length: 17
V: TRBV25-1
D: -
DNA: TGTGCCAGCAGTGATAGTAATCAGGGCCGAGGAGGAACTGAAGCTTTCTTT
CDR3: CASSDSNQGRGGTEAFF

size: -
J: TRBJ1-3
length: 15
V: TRBV11-1
D: -
DNA: TGTGCCAGCAGCTTAAGAGGGGCGACAGGAAACACCATATATTTT
CDR3: CASSLRGATGNTIYF

size: -
J: TRBJ1-1
length: 15
V: TRBV30
D: -
DNA: TGTGCCTGGAGTGTACATTTGGGAGGGGTGGGTGAAGCTTTCTTT
CDR3: CAWSVHLGGVGEAFF

size: -
J: TRBJ1-3
length: 16
V: TRBV7-6
D: -
DNA: TGTGCCAGCAGCTTAGGTGGGTTAGACTCTGGAAACACCATATATTTT
CDR3: CASSLGGLDSGNTIYF

size: many
J: TRBJ1-1
length: 14
V: TRBV30
D: TRBD1
DNA: TGTGCCCTGCAGAACAGGGGCCTTAACACTGAAGCTTTCTTT
CDR3: CALQNRGLNTEAFF

size: few
J: TRBJ2-3
length: 13
V: TRBV19
D: -
DNA: TGTGCCAGTAATCGGGGGAGCACAGATACGCAGTATTTT
CDR3: CASNRGSTDTQYF

size: -
J: TRBJ1-2
length: 13
V: TRBV7-2
D: -
DNA: TGTGCCAGCAGCACGACCCGGACGGGTGGCTACACCTTC
CDR3: CASSTTRTGGYTF

size: -
J: TRBJ2-5
length: 14
V: TRBV10-3
D: TRBD1
DNA: TGTGCCATCAGTGCCGGGACAGGGCCAGAGACCCAGTACTTC
CDR3: CAISAGTGPETQYF

size: -
J: TRBJ1-1
length: 13
V: TRBV19
D: -
DNA: TGTGCCAGTAGTCGGAGGGAAAACACTGAAGCTTTCTTT
CDR3: CASSRRENTEAFF

size: -
J: TRBJ1-4
length: 13
V: TRBV10-3
D: -
DNA: TGTGCCATCAGTGAAGTTGAGGGTGAAAAACTGTTTTTT
CDR3: CAISEVEGEKLFF

size: -
J: TRBJ1-2
length: 16
V: TRBV6-1
D: TRBD1
DNA: TGTGCCAGCAGTGGCGGACAGGGGGTCGCTCTGTATGGCTACACCTTC
CDR3: CASSGGQGVALYGYTF

size: -
J: TRBJ2-5
length: 12
V: TRBV7-9
D: -
DNA: TGTGCCAGCAGCTTCGGGGGAGAGACCCAGTACTTC
CDR3: CASSFGGETQYF

size: -
J: TRBJ2-5
length: 14
V: TRBV2
D: -
DNA: TGTGCAAGCAGGGACTCAACGCCCCAAGAGACCCAGTACTTC
CDR3: CASRDSTPQETQYF